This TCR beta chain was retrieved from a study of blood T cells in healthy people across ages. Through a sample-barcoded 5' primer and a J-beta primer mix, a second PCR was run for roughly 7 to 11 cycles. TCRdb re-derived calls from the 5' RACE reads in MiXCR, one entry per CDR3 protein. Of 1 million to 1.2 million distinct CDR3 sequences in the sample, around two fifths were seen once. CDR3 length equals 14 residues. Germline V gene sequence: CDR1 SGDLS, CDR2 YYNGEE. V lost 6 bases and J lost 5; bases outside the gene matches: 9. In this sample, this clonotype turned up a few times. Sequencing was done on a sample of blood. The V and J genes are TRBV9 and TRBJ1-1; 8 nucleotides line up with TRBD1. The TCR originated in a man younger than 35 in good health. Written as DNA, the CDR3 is TGTGCCAGCACCGTTGGACAGGGTAGTACTGAAGCTTTCTTT. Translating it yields CASTVGQGSTEAFF. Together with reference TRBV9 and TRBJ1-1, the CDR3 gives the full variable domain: DSGVTQTPKHLITATGQRVTLRCSPRSGDLSVYWYQQSLDQGLQFLIQYYNGEERAKGNILERFSAQQFPDLHSELNLSSLELGDSALYFCASTVGQGSTEAFFGQGTRLTVV.